Reported below is one TCR beta chain. These data come from a study of OX40 agonist ivuxolimab in advanced cancers. Study-wide background: The patients received ivuxolimab by intravenous route every 2 weeks at 0.01 to 10 mg/kg. Participants could have had prior anti-PD-1, anti-PD-L1 or anti-CTLA-4 therapy, and approximately 40% had some.

Sequencing was performed with immunoSEQ multiplex PCR; in TCRdb, only in-frame clones are kept and a portion is missing. The repertoire includes tens of thousands of clones, about 88% of them detected once, and approximately 0.28% sits in the top ten. The J segment lost 9 bases and the V segment lost 4 bases, leaving 10 bases of the junction unmatched. The CDR3 spans 15 residues. Germline values: CDR1 SNHLY, CDR2 FYNNEI. The TCR comes from an adult with an advanced solid tumor such as melanoma, head and neck, liver or kidney cancer. The chain joins TRBV2 to TRBJ2-3, with TRBD2 identical over 10 bases. Sequencing used CD4+ or CD8+ T cells sorted from blood, obtained in a trial of the OX40 agonist ivuxolimab. The CDR3 DNA reads as TGTGCCAGCAGTGGTAGCGGGGGGCCCGGAAAGACGCAGTATTTT. Protein: CASSGSGGPGKTQYF.